What follows are 17 T cell receptor beta chains derived from one specimen sequenced in a study of PD-L1 blockade in urothelial cancer. Data came from immunoSEQ multiplex PCR; TCRdb stores just in-frame clones and leaves some out. The data hold approximately 50,000 clones, with about 90% observed a single time. The sequences come from PBMCs, collected around atezolizumab (anti-PD-L1) treatment. These receptors came from a man in his sixties with urothelial cancer.

The genes are TRBV10-2 and TRBJ1-3; the D is unclear. The CDR3 loop spans 14 amino acids. Between the trimmed V and J ends, which lost 4 bases and 0 bases, there was a span of 7 bases. The germline V gene encodes CDR1 WSHSY and CDR2 SAAADI. CDR3 coding DNA: TGCGCCAGCAGTGTTACAATCTCTGGAAACACCATATATTTT. It translates to CASSVTISGNTIYF.

The V call is TRBV5-4, the J call TRBJ1-3, with D maybe TRBD1 (6 bases). Looked up from germline, CDR1 is SGHNT and CDR2 is YYREEE (reference sequence). CDR3 length: 18 amino acids. With 1 base removed from V and 0 bases from J, the gap between germline ends came to 17 bases. CDR3 sequence reads: CASSLWGSGGLSGNTIYF. As DNA, the CDR3 is TGTGCCAGCAGCTTGTGGGGGTCGGGGGGCCTCTCTGGAAACACCATATATTTT.

The chain has TRBV6-5 and TRBJ1-1, with 7 bases lining up with TRBD1. The CDR3 covers 13 residues. The V segment lost 6 bases and the J segment 0 bases; nucleotides outside the gene matches: 1. Looked up from germline, CDR1 is MNHEY and CDR2 is SVGAGI. The CDR3 DNA is TGTGCCAGCAGACAGGGGATGAACACTGAAGCTTTCTTT. Encoded protein: CASRQGMNTEAFF.

The chain combines TRBV9 with TRBJ2-2; TRBD1 agrees at 8 bases. This CDR3 has 13 residues. Trimming at V came to 9 bases and at J to 0 bases, leaving 1 base not matched to a gene. Germline V gene data show CDR1 as SGDLS and CDR2 as YYNGEE. Written as DNA, the CDR3 is TGTGCCACAGGGGGCCCGAACACCGGGGAGCTGTTTTTT. Translation: CATGGPNTGELFF.

The J gene is TRBJ1-3, the V gene TRBV6-1, with D possibly matching TRBD1 (5 bases). V lost 1 base and J 0 bases, leaving 13 bases between the germline ends. The CDR3 is 17 amino acids. Looked up from germline, CDR1 is MNHNS and CDR2 is SASEGT. CDR3 DNA sequence: TGTGCCAGCAGTGAAGTATTGGGGCTGTCCTCTGGAAACACCATATATTTT. As protein: CASSEVLGLSSGNTIYF.

The chain has TRBV30 and TRBJ2-7; 9 bases fit TRBD2. The CDR3 length is 16 residues. After removal of 2 bases from V and 5 bases from J, the junction contained 13 bases not matched to a gene. Germline CDR1 reads GTSNPN; CDR2 reads SVGIG (reference sequence). For the CDR3, the DNA is TGTGCCTGGAGTAAAAAGGGCGGGGGGGGGCTAGACGAGCAGTACTTC. Amino acids: CAWSKKGGGGLDEQYF.

DNA of the CDR3: TGTGCCTGGAGTAACAGGGGAGGCTACACCTTC. Encoded protein: CAWSNRGGYTF. The rearrangement joins TRBV30 to TRBJ1-2, with TRBD1 matching 7 bases. J was trimmed by 8 bases and V by 2 bases; bases with no gene match: 2. CDR1 is GTSNPN, CDR2 SVGIG, per germline (reference sequence). There are 11 residues in the CDR3.

The V call is TRBV7-9, the J call TRBJ1-1; weak D call: TRBD1 (6 bases). The CDR3 length is 15 residues. Per germline, CDR1 SEHNR and CDR2 FQNEAQ (reference sequence). V shed 0 bases and J shed 4 bases, with 12 bases lying between them. CDR3 coding DNA: TGTGCCAGCAGCTTAGCGCGTCAGGGGCCCACTGAAGCTTTCTTT. This translates into CASSLARQGPTEAFF.

This sequence joins TRBV19 and TRBJ2-7, with D possibly TRBD2 on 5 matching bases. Trimming took off 3 bases at V and 2 bases at J, with 8 bases between the two ends. Germline loops: CDR1 LNHDA, CDR2 SQIVND (reference sequence). The CDR3 loop spans 13 amino acids. The CDR3 protein is CASSMFGTYEQYF. For the CDR3, the DNA is TGTGCCAGTAGTATGTTCGGGACCTACGAGCAGTACTTC.

The V and J genes are TRBV18 and TRBJ2-3, with D uncertain. The CDR3 totals 16 residues. The V gene lost 4 bases and the J gene lost 1 base, with 15 bases spanning the gap. CDR1 is KGHSH, CDR2 LQKENI, per germline. In DNA, the CDR3 is TGTGCCAGCTCACGTTCGACGGCAGGTGGCACAGATACGCAGTATTTT. This encodes CASSRSTAGGTDTQYF.

The chain joins TRBV27 to TRBJ1-1; the match to TRBD1 covers 10 bases. V dropped 7 bases and J dropped 10; count of bases not matched to a gene: 6. CDR1 and CDR2 from the germline V gene are MNHEY and SMNVEV (reference sequence). The CDR3 sequence is 12 residues long. The CDR3 protein is CASTGTGEVAFF. CDR3 bases: TGTGCCAGCACGGGGACAGGGGAGGTAGCTTTCTTT.

The J gene is TRBJ1-1, the V gene TRBV29-1; 7 bases match TRBD1. V lost 4 bases to trimming and J lost 4 bases; unmatched junction nucleotides: 6. CDR3 length: 13 amino acids. The V gene's germline CDR1 is SQVTM and CDR2 ANQGSEA. The CDR3 loop reads CSVGQGGGTEAFF. The CDR3 region has the DNA TGCAGCGTTGGACAGGGAGGTGGCACTGAAGCTTTCTTT.

This chain joins TRBV9 and TRBJ2-7; unclear D gene. There are 14 residues in the CDR3. Trimming removed 2 bases from V and 3 bases from J, with 12 bases in between. The germline CDR1 and CDR2 sequences are SGDLS and YYNGEE. The chain's CDR3 is CASSVTPSGYEQYF. The CDR3 coding sequence is TGTGCCAGCAGCGTCACACCCTCAGGCTACGAGCAGTACTTC.

The rearrangement links TRBV1 to TRBJ2-7; the table calls TRBD2, which could not be checked here. TRBV1 is a listed pseudogene. The CDR3 contains 21 residues. The CDR3: CTSSQDLSFTSGGDLSYEQYF. Here the CDR3 DNA reads TGCACCAGCAGCCAAGATTTATCTTTTACTAGCGGGGGGGATCTCTCCTACGAGCAGTACTTC.

As DNA, the CDR3 is TGTGCCATCAGTGAGTCCCCCACAGGGGGAGGAATAGCCAAAAACATTCAGTACTTC. Its protein is CAISESPTGGGIAKNIQYF. The chain joins TRBV10-3 to TRBJ2-4; 8 nucleotides match TRBD1. The germline CDR1 and CDR2 sequences are ENHRY and SYGVKD. V lost 0 bases, J lost 0 bases, and 10 bases stayed unmatched. CDR3 length: 19 residues.

The CDR3: CASSGVRGNTEAFF. Written as DNA, the CDR3 is TGTGCCAGCAGTGGAGTCAGGGGAAACACTGAAGCTTTCTTT. The chain combines TRBV2 with TRBJ1-1; TRBD1 might be the D (6 bases). Trimming removed 4 bases at V and 2 bases at J, with 11 bases between. Germline loops: CDR1 SNHLY, CDR2 FYNNEI. The CDR3 contains 14 residues.

The CDR3 here is CASRLGSSSLNSPLHF. The CDR3 DNA follows: TGTGCCAGCAGACTCGGTTCTTCCTCCTTGAATTCACCCCTCCACTTT. This sequence joins TRBV5-6 and TRBJ1-6; D not resolved. CDR3 length: 16 residues. The V end lost 5 bases, the J end lost 7 bases, and 19 bases lay between the germline ends. Germline V gene data show CDR1 as SGHDT and CDR2 as YYEEEE.